This T cell receptor beta chain is from a study of vaccination effects on CD4 cells after COVID-19. Trimming shortened V by 4 bases and J by 6 bases, and 16 bases separated the two germline ends. Germline lookup yields CDR1 MNHEY and CDR2 SVGAGI. This CDR3 is built from 16 residues. Before any sequencing was done, the ViraFEST assay used viral peptide pools to expand antigen-specific CD4+ T cells. Following an approximately 9-day culture, CD4+ T cells were purified. Wells of around 2 million PBMC each were grown with about 9.5 IU/ml IL-2 and around 10 ug/ml peptides. This clone was recorded once. Antigen unknown. Some clones are missing from TCRdb's copy, which holds only in-frame ones; the method was immunoSEQ multiplex PCR. This sample has around 83,000 clones, with 70% to 75% found just once.

The chain has TRBV6-5 and TRBJ1-6; D not certain. The sequencing here drew on CD4+ T cells from PBMCs cultured with HCoV-229E spike peptides, taken before COVID-19 vaccination. This receptor was obtained from a human donor who received a COVID-19 vaccine. This CDR3 reads CASSSPAGGVNSPLHF. In DNA, the CDR3 is TGTGCCAGCAGTTCTCCGGCGGGAGGCGTTAATTCACCCCTCCACTTT.